This TCR beta chain stems from a study of shared clonotypes between healthy human individuals. For the study at large: Two female and three male donors aged 18 to 49 were enrolled.

Replicate PCRs were loaded with 300 ng DNA from unsorted PBMC, around 28,000 T cell genomes. Generated by immunoSEQ multiplex PCR, the TCRdb table keeps only in-frame clones and is missing some. The sample yields about 490,000 clones, 70% to 85% seen once. Looked up from germline, CDR1 is MGHRA and CDR2 is YSYEKL. V shed 4 bases and J shed 2 bases, with 17 bases lying between them. The CDR3 spans 16 residues. The chain carries TRBV4-1 and TRBJ2-5, with D possibly being TRBD1 (6 bases). This receptor was obtained from a woman in her thirties or forties in good health. Some clones in this sample may be carry-over from other donors' samples. Sequences were obtained from PBMCs. CDR3 sequence reads: CASSRGAGDLQETQYF. The CDR3 nucleotides are TGCGCCAGCAGCCGGGGAGCAGGGGACCTGCAAGAGACCCAGTACTTC.